The 13 T cell receptor beta chains in this list originate from one sample, sequenced in a study of blood T cell repertoires in COVID-19. Using immunoSEQ multiplex PCR, the repertoire was profiled, and TCRdb retains in-frame clones only, with some absent. The table lists 250,000 to 350,000 clones, about 89% of them singletons. What was sequenced was peripheral blood. Receptors were obtained from a woman in her sixties with acute or convalescent COVID-19.

This chain joins TRBV10-2 and TRBJ1-5; D remains unclear. The V and J ends lost 1 base and 7 bases respectively, with 5 bases between them. In germline, CDR1 is WSHSY, CDR2 SAAADI. CDR3 length equals 12 residues. The CDR3 DNA is TGCGCCAGCAGTGAGTGGAGACAGCCCCAGCATTTT. Amino acids: CASSEWRQPQHF.

The gene calls are TRBV6-2 or TRBV6-3 and TRBJ1-6; TRBD1 matches at 7 bases. Trimming cost V 6 bases and J 11 bases; bases outside gene matches: 10. Germline assignment: CDR1 MNHEY and CDR2 SVGEGT. The CDR3 has 14 amino acids. The CDR3 loop reads CASSRQGERTPLHF. The CDR3 bases are TGTGCCAGCAGCCGACAGGGTGAAAGGACACCCCTCCACTTT.

Note on this clone: Other DNA sequences within the sample encode an identical CDR3. The rearrangement links TRBV18 to TRBJ1-1; 9 bases align to TRBD1. In germline, CDR1 is KGHSH, CDR2 LQKENI. The CDR3 has 14 amino acids. Trimming took 0 bases from V and 4 from J; bases not matched to a gene: 0. The CDR3 DNA reads TGTGCCAGCTCACCACCACAGGGGGCCACTGAAGCTTTCTTT. Translation: CASSPPQGATEAFF.

The chain has TRBV7-2 and TRBJ1-6; possible D gene TRBD1, 6 bases. This CDR3 comprises 14 residues. Trimming cost V 5 bases and J 4 bases, with 9 bases left between them. Germline CDR1 and CDR2: SGHTA and FQGNSA. The CDR3 nucleotides read TGTGCCAGCAGCGGACAGCAATATAATTCACCCCTCCACTTT. Protein: CASSGQQYNSPLHF.

This chain links TRBV7-9 with TRBJ2-7; 11 nucleotides agree with TRBD2. This CDR3 spans 18 amino acids. CDR1 and CDR2 (germline): SEHNR, FQNEAQ (reference sequence). The V gene end was trimmed by 3 bases and the J gene end by 0 bases; junction bases not matched to a gene: 10. The CDR3 nucleotides are TGTGCCAGCAGCTTCCCCTGGACTAGCGGGCCCCTCTCCTACGAGCAGTACTTC. It specifies CASSFPWTSGPLSYEQYF.

The table lists this clone with a few counts. The chain joins TRBV21-1 to TRBJ2-3; the D call TRBD1 from the table was never checked on the DNA. TRBV21-1 is designated a pseudogene. The CDR3 length is 13 residues. CDR3 loop: CASSGARTDTQYF. In DNA, the CDR3 is TGTGCCAGTTCAGGGGCCCGCACAGATACGCAGTATTTT.

This clone occurred a few times. The chain employs TRBV11-2 and TRBJ2-1; D is unresolved. Between the trimmed V and J ends, which lost 6 bases and 4 bases, there was a span of 10 bases. Germline V gives CDR1 SGHAT, CDR2 FQNNGV. There are 13 residues in the CDR3. The CDR3 bases are TGTGCCAGCAGGAGTTGGTTGTACAATGAGCAGTTCTTC. Protein: CASRSWLYNEQFF.

In DNA form, the CDR3 reads TGTGCCAGCACACCGACAGGGATGGGAGAGCAGCCCCAGCATTTT. This sequence encodes CASTPTGMGEQPQHF. The gene calls are TRBV28 and TRBJ1-5, with 7 bases fitting TRBD1. V trimming: 7 bases; J trimming: 7 bases; junction bases outside the gene matches: 13. In germline, CDR1 is MDHEN, CDR2 SYDVKM. This CDR3 spans 15 amino acids.

The genes are TRBV7-2 and TRBJ1-4; tentatively, D is TRBD1 (5 bases). CDR1 is SGHTA and CDR2 is FQGNSA in the germline V gene. V dropped 5 bases and J dropped 4 bases, with 14 bases sitting between them. The CDR3 spans 15 residues. The CDR3 reads CASSLRVLGNEKLFF. The DNA of the CDR3 is TGTGCCAGCAGCCTCAGGGTTTTGGGTAATGAAAAACTGTTTTTT.

This clone was counted between two and nine times. The chain employs TRBV28 and TRBJ1-1; D is possibly TRBD1 (5 bases). Between the trimmed V and J ends, which lost 4 bases and 7 bases, there was a span of 16 bases. The germline CDR1 and CDR2 sequences are MDHEN and SYDVKM. The CDR3 contains 14 residues. The CDR3 region is CASSSGPQGSEAFF. CDR3 nucleotides: TGTGCCAGCAGTTCCGGACCTCAGGGTAGTGAAGCTTTCTTT. The full variable domain, in which reference TRBV28 and TRBJ1-1 provide the parts outside the CDR3, is DVKVTQSSRYLVKRTGEKVFLECVQDMDHENMFWYRQDPGLGLRLIYFSYDVKMKEKGDIPEGYSVSREKKERFSLILESASTNQTSMYLCASSSGPQGSEAFFGQGTRLTVV.

With regard to this clone: Other DNA sequences in this sample translate to the same CDR3. The CDR3 reads CASSDGQGSGYTF. CDR3 bases: TGTGCCAGCAGCGATGGACAGGGAAGTGGCTACACCTTC. The genes are TRBV9 and TRBJ1-2, with 8 bases identical to TRBD1. The CDR3 length is 13 residues. Germline trimming cut 3 bases from V and 7 bases from J; bases unmatched to any gene: 5. In germline, CDR1 is SGDLS, CDR2 YYNGEE. Variable domain in full (rest from reference TRBV9 and TRBJ1-2): DSGVTQTPKHLITATGQRVTLRCSPRSGDLSVYWYQQSLDQGLQFLIQYYNGEERAKGNILERFSAQQFPDLHSELNLSSLELGDSALYFCASSDGQGSGYTFGSGTRLTVV.

The V gene is TRBV20-1, the J gene TRBJ1-5, with D possibly being TRBD1 (6 bases). The ends were cut back, 3 bases at V and 0 bases at J, with 12 bases in the middle. The length of the CDR3 is 15 residues. Germline V gene lookup returns CDR1 DFQATT and CDR2 SNEGSKA (reference sequence). The CDR3 DNA reads as TGCAGTGCTAGTTCAGGGGCCTATAGCAATCAGCCCCAGCATTTT. This encodes CSASSGAYSNQPQHF.

The V call is TRBV27, the J call TRBJ1-3; tentative D call: TRBD1 (6 bases). This CDR3 spans 15 amino acids. V was clipped by 0 bases and J by 4 bases, with 10 bases between them. The V gene's germline CDR1 is MNHEY and CDR2 SMNVEV (reference sequence). The CDR3 DNA is TGTGCCAGCAGTTTATCTTCAGGGGTGGGAAACACCATATATTTT. Its protein product is CASSLSSGVGNTIYF.